This TCR beta chain was recovered during a study of PD-L1 blockade in urothelial cancer. Overall study results and limits: Clonality of blood TCR below the median before treatment predicted better survival.

The CDR3 is 15 amino acids. Germline V gene data show CDR1 as SGHNT and CDR2 as YYREEE (reference sequence). V dropped 1 base and J dropped 8; count of bases not matched to a gene: 5. Concerning this clone: Its antigen is not known.

Here immunoSEQ multiplex PCR was the method, and the copy in TCRdb shows in-frame clones only, minus some. The repertoire includes under 100,000 clones, 82% of them detected once, and over 7.5% sits in the top ten. The TCR was taken from a man in his 70s with urothelial cancer. The source material was PBMCs, sampled around atezolizumab (anti-PD-L1) treatment. V is TRBV5-4 and J is TRBJ2-1; TRBD2 matches 11 bases. The CDR3 DNA follows: TGTGCCAGCAGCTTGAGGCTAGCGGGAGGTTATGAGCAGTTCTTC. Residues: CASSLRLAGGYEQFF.